This TCR beta chain is from a study of blood T cell repertoires in COVID-19. Study at large: Specimens from acute and convalescent COVID-19 originated in the United States, Italy and Spain. In each case, the material was cDNA or gDNA derived from T cells, B-cell-depleted T cells, or PBMCs.

Under the authors' procedure: Reference gene primers were amplified, and this amplification served to estimate nucleated cell counts. The method was immunoSEQ multiplex PCR; TCRdb's version includes in-frame clones alone and lacks a portion of them. V and J calls and clone size are as listed in that table; D and trimming were resolved from the DNA. Of hundreds of thousands of clones in the sample, 65% to 90% were seen once. V gave up 0 bases and J gave up 3 bases, with 12 bases separating them. CDR1 MGHRA and CDR2 YSYEKL come from the germline V gene. The CDR3 loop spans 16 amino acids. The J gene is TRBJ2-1, the V gene TRBV4-1, with a weak D call TRBD2 (7 bases). Material for sequencing was peripheral blood. The clonotype was recovered from a man in his forties or fifties with COVID-19, enrolled during active disease. CDR3 sequence: CASSQDLRGGYNEQFF. DNA of the CDR3: TGCGCCAGCAGCCAAGACCTGAGGGGGGGCTACAATGAGCAGTTCTTC.